This T cell receptor beta chain was documented in a study of T-cell reconstitution after alpha-beta-depleted transplantation in children. General study points: Reportedly, only several hundred clones from non-depleted graft cells drove alpha-beta T-cell counts at about two months.

The CDR3 loop spans 14 amino acids. The germline V gene has CDR1 SGHVS and CDR2 FNYEAQ. J lost 6 bases, V lost 6 bases, and 5 bases had no gene match. With regard to this clonotype: The antigen remains undetermined.

Unique molecular identifiers tagged the TCRbeta library. TCRdb passed the PCR reads through MiXCR, listing each CDR3 protein once. The data hold over 200,000 distinct CDR3 sequences, with 7.5% to 9.5% observed a single time. The chain carries TRBV7-6 and TRBJ1-5; 10 bases are a match to TRBD1. The sequence was collected from a male patient between 2 and 9 years old who had a stem cell transplant for acute myeloid leukemia, so the T cells may come from the graft donor. The input for sequencing was PBMCs, mostly from graft donor cells, taken 360 days after TCRalphabeta/CD19-depleted stem cell transplant. The CDR3 DNA reads as TGTGCCAGCAGTCCCGGGACAGGGGTTCAGCCCCAGCATTTT. Its protein product is CASSPGTGVQPQHF.